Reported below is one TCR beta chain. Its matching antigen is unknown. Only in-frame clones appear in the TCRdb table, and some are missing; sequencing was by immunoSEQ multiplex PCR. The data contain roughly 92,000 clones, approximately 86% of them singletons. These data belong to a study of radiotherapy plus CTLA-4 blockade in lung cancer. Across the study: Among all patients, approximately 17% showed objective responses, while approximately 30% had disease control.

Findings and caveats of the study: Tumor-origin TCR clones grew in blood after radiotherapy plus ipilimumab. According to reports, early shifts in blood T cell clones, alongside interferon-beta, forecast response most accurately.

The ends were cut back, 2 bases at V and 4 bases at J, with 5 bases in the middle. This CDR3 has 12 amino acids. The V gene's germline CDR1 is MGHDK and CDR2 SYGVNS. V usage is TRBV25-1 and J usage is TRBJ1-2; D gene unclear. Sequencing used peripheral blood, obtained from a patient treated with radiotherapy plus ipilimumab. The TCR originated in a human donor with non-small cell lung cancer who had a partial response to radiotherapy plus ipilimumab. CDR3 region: CASSEGAYGYTF. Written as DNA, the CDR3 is TGTGCCAGCAGTGAAGGAGCCTATGGCTACACCTTC.